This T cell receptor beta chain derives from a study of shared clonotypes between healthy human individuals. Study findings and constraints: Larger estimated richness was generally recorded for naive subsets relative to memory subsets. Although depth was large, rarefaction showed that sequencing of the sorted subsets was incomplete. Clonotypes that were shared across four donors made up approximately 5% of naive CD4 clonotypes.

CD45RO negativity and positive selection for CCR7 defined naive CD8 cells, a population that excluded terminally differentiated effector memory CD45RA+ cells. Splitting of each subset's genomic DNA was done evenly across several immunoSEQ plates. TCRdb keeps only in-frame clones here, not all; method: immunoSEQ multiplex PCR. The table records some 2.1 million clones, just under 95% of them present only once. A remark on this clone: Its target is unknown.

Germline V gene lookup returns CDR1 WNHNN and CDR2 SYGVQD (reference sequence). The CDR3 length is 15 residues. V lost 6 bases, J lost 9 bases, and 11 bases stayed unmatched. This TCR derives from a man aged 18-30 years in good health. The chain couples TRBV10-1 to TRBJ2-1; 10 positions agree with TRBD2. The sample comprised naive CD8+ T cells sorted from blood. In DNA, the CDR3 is TGCGCCAGCAGCGATATCCCGAGCGGGAGGGCTGAGCAGTTCTTC. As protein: CASSDIPSGRAEQFF.